The clone carrying this T cell receptor beta chain turned up a few times. The antigen is not known. This entry belongs to a study of T cell repertoires in cytomegalovirus infection. TCRdb re-called the reads through MiXCR, storing one row per CDR3 protein. Of about 180,000 distinct CDR3 sequences in the sample, roughly 15% were seen once. General study results and limits: In two of eight donors, the top clonotype was HLA-C-restricted CMV-specific. Public TCR beta family frequency separated CMV-and-HLA carriers, including in an independent cohort.

The source is a human donor in good health (CMV status not recorded). Some clones in this sample may be carry-over from other donors' samples. Source material: CD8+ T cells from PBMCs.

The CDR3 coding sequence is TGTGCCACCAGCAGAGATGCACAGCTCTATGGCTACACCTTC. Protein: CATSRDAQLYGYTF. V gene TRBV15 combines with J gene TRBJ1-2, with D uncertain. The CDR3 consists of 14 residues. Germline V gives CDR1 LNHNV, CDR2 YYDKDF (reference sequence). Trimming took off 0 bases at V and 4 bases at J, with 9 bases between the two ends.